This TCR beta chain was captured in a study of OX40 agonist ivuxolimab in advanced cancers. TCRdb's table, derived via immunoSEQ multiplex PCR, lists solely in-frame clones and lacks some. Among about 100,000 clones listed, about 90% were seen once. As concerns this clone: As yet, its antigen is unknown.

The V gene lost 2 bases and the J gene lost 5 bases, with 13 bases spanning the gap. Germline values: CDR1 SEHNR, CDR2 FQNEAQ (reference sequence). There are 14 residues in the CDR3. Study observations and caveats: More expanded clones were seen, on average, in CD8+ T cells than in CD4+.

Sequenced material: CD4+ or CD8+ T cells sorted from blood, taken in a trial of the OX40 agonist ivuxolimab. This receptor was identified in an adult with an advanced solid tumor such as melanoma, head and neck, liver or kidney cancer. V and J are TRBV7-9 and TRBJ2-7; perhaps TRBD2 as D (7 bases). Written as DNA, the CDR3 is TGTGCCAGCAGCTTAACGGGGGGCAAAAACGAGCAGTACTTC. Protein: CASSLTGGKNEQYF.